This passage covers 31 T cell receptor beta chains from one sample sequenced in a study of T cells after yellow fever vaccination. TCRdb ran MiXCR on the 5' RACE reads and lists one entry per CDR3 protein. The sample lists hundreds of thousands of distinct CDR3 sequences, around 12% occurring once. The source material was PBMCs, sampled on the day of the yellow fever booster vaccination. The receptors shown here come from a man aged 30-40 years who received the YFV17D yellow fever vaccine.

This clonotype appeared a few times. The chain links TRBV20-1 to TRBJ2-1; the D gene could be TRBD1 or TRBD2 (5 bases each). The CDR3 has 16 amino acids. CDR1 is DFQATT and CDR2 is SNEGSKA in the germline V gene (reference sequence). V was cut by 6 bases and J by 4 bases, with 22 bases left in between. DNA of the CDR3: TGCAGTGCCCCAATAACAGGCAGGGAGATGTACAATGAGCAGTTCTTC. Translating gives CSAPITGREMYNEQFF.

The rearrangement links TRBV4-3 to TRBJ2-3; 12 bases agree with TRBD2. The CDR3 is 18 residues long. V lost 0 bases to trimming and J lost 5 bases; unmatched junction nucleotides: 9. Germline CDR1 LGHNA, CDR2 YSLEER. The CDR3 DNA sequence: TGCGCCAGCAGCCAAGATCCGACTAGCGGGAGCAGTTTAGATACGCAGTATTTT. This sequence encodes CASSQDPTSGSSLDTQYF.

This clonotype was counted a few times. The gene calls are TRBV6-1 and TRBJ1-5; D ambiguous. The V and J ends lost 6 bases and 5 bases respectively, with 17 bases between them. The germline gives CDR1 MNHNS, CDR2 SASEGT. The CDR3 is 15 residues long. The DNA for the CDR3 is TGTGCCAGCAGCCCCCAATCCTCGGGCCATCAGCCCCAGCATTTT. Amino acid sequence: CASSPQSSGHQPQHF.

The chain has TRBV29-1 and TRBJ2-1; 13 bases map to TRBD2. This CDR3 is 13 amino acids long. V trimming: 3 bases; J trimming: 11 bases; junction bases outside the gene matches: 4. Germline V CDR1 and CDR2: SQVTM, ANQGSEA. CDR3 sequence: CSVDWTSGSKQFF. DNA for the CDR3: TGCAGCGTTGACTGGACTAGCGGGAGTAAGCAGTTCTTC.

Many counts were recorded for this clonotype. The chain joins TRBV14 to TRBJ2-1, with 8 bases lining up with TRBD2. The length of the CDR3 is 15 residues. V lost 2 bases, J lost 9 bases, and 9 bases stayed unmatched. Germline V gene sequence: CDR1 SGHDN, CDR2 FVKESK. This CDR3 is CASSQWSSGTGEQFF. The CDR3, as DNA: TGTGCCAGCAGCCAATGGAGTAGCGGGACCGGTGAGCAGTTCTTC. Drawing the rest from reference TRBV14 and TRBJ2-1, the complete variable domain is EAGVTQFPSHSVIEKGQTVTLRCDPISGHDNLYWYRRVMGKEIKFLLHFVKESKQDESGMPNNRFLAERTGGTYSTLKVQPAELEDSGVYFCASSQWSSGTGEQFFGPGTRLTVL.

This clonotype came up a few times. The CDR3 here is CASSGRWSYNEQFF. DNA for the CDR3: TGTGCCAGCAGCGGGAGGTGGTCCTACAATGAGCAGTTCTTC. This chain links TRBV14 with TRBJ2-1, with TRBD2 as a possible D gene (6 bases). V shed 5 bases and J shed 1 base, with 9 bases lying between them. CDR1 SGHDN and CDR2 FVKESK come from the germline V gene. The CDR3 covers 14 residues.

This clonotype has a handful of counts. The chain is built from TRBV6-1 and TRBJ1-2, with 11 nucleotides matching TRBD1. Germline CDR1 is MNHNS and CDR2 is SASEGT. With V trimmed by 3 bases and J by 8 bases, 2 bases remained unmatched. The CDR3 runs 13 residues. CDR3 DNA sequence: TGTGCCAGCAGTGAGGACAGGGGGCACGGCTACACCTTC. Translating it yields CASSEDRGHGYTF.

A few counts support this clonotype. V and J are TRBV7-9 and TRBJ2-1, with D hard to call. The V end lost 0 bases, the J end lost 5 bases, and 14 bases lay between the germline ends. The germline CDR1 and CDR2 sequences are SEHNR and FQNEAQ (reference sequence). There are 16 residues in the CDR3. CDR3 in amino acids: CASSLARTRPNNEQFF. DNA of the CDR3: TGTGCCAGCAGCTTAGCGCGTACTCGGCCCAACAATGAGCAGTTCTTC.

This chain uses TRBV5-1 with TRBJ2-5; the match to TRBD2 covers 9 bases. J lost 9 bases, V lost 4 bases, and 10 bases had no gene match. Germline loops: CDR1 SGHRS, CDR2 YFSETQ. This CDR3 has 14 residues. The CDR3 reads CASSNSSGSGPQYF. The CDR3 DNA is TGCGCCAGCAGCAACAGTAGCGGGAGTGGGCCCCAGTACTTC.

The CDR3 bases are TGTGCCAGCAGTGACAGGGCAGGGGATACGCAGTATTTT. Translating it yields CASSDRAGDTQYF. This chain connects TRBV2 to TRBJ2-3, with D possibly being TRBD1 (5 bases). This CDR3 contains 13 residues. V was trimmed by 3 bases and J by 6 bases, leaving 10 bases between them. Germline values: CDR1 SNHLY, CDR2 FYNNEI.

There are many counts of this clonotype. The CDR3 protein is CAISESNRKETQYF. For the CDR3, the DNA is TGTGCCATCAGTGAGTCAAACAGAAAAGAGACCCAGTACTTC. V and J are TRBV10-3 and TRBJ2-5; no definite D call. Germline values: CDR1 ENHRY, CDR2 SYGVKD. With 0 bases removed from V and 3 bases from J, the gap between germline ends came to 8 bases. This CDR3 spans 14 amino acids.

Many counts were recorded for this clonotype. The chain recombines TRBV12-3 or TRBV12-4 with TRBJ2-3; D is uncertain. The V end was cut by 5 bases, the J end by 7 bases, with 7 bases between. This CDR3 spans 11 amino acids. The CDR3 protein is CASSTANTQYF. The CDR3 coding sequence is TGTGCCAGCAGTACCGCAAATACGCAGTATTTT.

V gene TRBV12-3 or TRBV12-4 combines with J gene TRBJ2-3; D possibly corresponds to TRBD1 (5 bases). Trimming shortened V by 7 bases and J by 6 bases, and 14 bases separated the two germline ends. The length of the CDR3 is 13 residues. CDR3: CASTSRQYDTQYF. The CDR3 region has the DNA TGTGCCAGCACCAGCCGACAGTATGATACGCAGTATTTT.

A few counts support this clonotype. The chain has TRBV2 and TRBJ2-7, with D possibly being TRBD1 or TRBD2 (5 bases each). Germline CDR1 reads SNHLY; CDR2 reads FYNNEI. The CDR3 sequence is 14 residues long. V gave up 6 bases and J gave up 0 bases, with 12 bases separating them. CDR3 region: CASRPTGASYEQYF. The CDR3 coding sequence is TGTGCCAGCAGACCAACCGGGGCCTCCTACGAGCAGTACTTC.

This clonotype was seen repeatedly, ten times or more. The rearrangement uses TRBV15 and TRBJ2-5; D gene uncertain. The CDR3 sequence is 12 residues long. With 3 bases removed from V and 2 bases from J, the gap between germline ends came to 4 bases. The germline gives CDR1 LNHNV, CDR2 YYDKDF (reference sequence). DNA for the CDR3: TGTGCCACCAGCAGGCCACAAGAGACCCAGTACTTC. Amino acids: CATSRPQETQYF. Complete variable domain (other parts from reference TRBV15 and TRBJ2-5): DAMVIQNPRYQVTQFGKPVTLSCSQTLNHNVMYWYQQKSSQAPKLLFHYYDKDFNNEADTPDNFQSRRPNTSFCFLDIRSPGLGDTAMYLCATSRPQETQYFGPGTRLLVL.

The V call is TRBV2, the J call TRBJ2-7; tentatively, D is TRBD1 or TRBD2 (5 bases each). This CDR3 comprises 13 residues. Trimming stripped 8 bases from V and 6 bases from J, with 17 bases between. Per the germline V gene, CDR1 is SNHLY and CDR2 is FYNNEI. The CDR3 spells CASWDLSRGEQYF. CDR3 nucleotides: TGTGCCAGCTGGGACCTTAGCCGCGGCGAGCAGTACTTC. Combining the CDR3 with reference TRBV2 and TRBJ2-7 gives the whole variable domain EPEVTQTPSHQVTQMGQEVILRCVPISNHLYFYWYRQILGQKVEFLVSFYNNEISEKSEIFDDQFSVERPDGSNFTLKIRSTKLEDSAMYFCASWDLSRGEQYFGPGTRLTVT.

This clonotype was detected only a few times. The chain uses TRBV5-1 and TRBJ2-3; D could derive from TRBD1 or TRBD2 (5 bases each). The CDR3 is 15 amino acids. The germline gives CDR1 SGHRS, CDR2 YFSETQ. The V end lost 5 bases, the J end lost 0 bases, and 13 bases lay between the germline ends. The CDR3 is CASRPAGASTDTQYF. The CDR3 nucleotides read TGCGCCAGCAGACCCGCCGGGGCTAGCACAGATACGCAGTATTTT.

This clonotype was picked up a small number of times. This chain links TRBV20-1 with TRBJ1-5; unclear D gene. CDR3 size: 14 residues. CDR1 and CDR2 (germline): DFQATT, SNEGSKA (reference sequence). Trimming stripped 0 bases from V and 3 bases from J, with 9 bases between. The DNA for the CDR3 is TGCAGTGCTAGAGATTCAGGCAACAATCAGCCCCAGCATTTT. Translation: CSARDSGNNQPQHF.

On this clonotype itself: A much larger clone lies a single base off, so this may be a read error. The V gene is TRBV12-3 or TRBV12-4, the J gene TRBJ2-5, with 8 nucleotides matching TRBD2. The CDR3 is made up of 13 amino acids. The CDR3 reads CARSLAGKETQYF. Here the CDR3 DNA reads TGTGCCAGAAGTTTAGCGGGGAAAGAGACCCAGTACTTC.

The V gene is TRBV7-6, the J gene TRBJ2-1, with 8 bases aligning to TRBD2. In germline, CDR1 is SGHVS, CDR2 FNYEAQ. The trim removed 2 bases at V and 6 bases at J, leaving 9 bases unmatched. The CDR3 consists of 16 residues. The CDR3 DNA reads TGTGCCAGCAGCTTACTAGCGGGTAGATTCGGCAATGAGCAGTTCTTC. It translates to CASSLLAGRFGNEQFF.

There are a few counts of this clonotype. The rearrangement links TRBV7-2 to TRBJ2-7; either TRBD1 or TRBD2 may fit D (5 bases each). The CDR3 runs 17 residues. The V end was cut by 1 base, the J end by 0 bases, with 16 bases between. Germline assignment: CDR1 SGHTA and CDR2 FQGNSA. The DNA of the CDR3 is TGTGCCAGCAGCTTAGGGCGGGCAGGGAACCTCTCCTACGAGCAGTACTTC. Encoded protein: CASSLGRAGNLSYEQYF. The variable domain in full, with the rest retrieved from reference TRBV7-2 and TRBJ2-7, is GAGVSQSPSNKVTEKGKDVELRCDPISGHTALYWYRQSLGQGLEFLIYFQGNSAPDKSGLPSDRFSAERTGGSVSTLTIQRTQQEDSAVYLCASSLGRAGNLSYEQYFGPGTRLTVT.

The J gene is TRBJ2-2, the V gene TRBV29-1, with a weak D call TRBD2 (6 bases). V lost 4 bases and J lost 5, with 17 bases in between. There are 15 residues in the CDR3. The germline CDR1 and CDR2 sequences are SQVTM and ANQGSEA. The chain's CDR3 is CSVGFGGTPTGELFF. The CDR3 DNA reads TGCAGCGTTGGGTTCGGCGGGACCCCGACCGGGGAGCTGTTTTTT.

This clonotype appeared a few times. The gene calls are TRBV29-1 and TRBJ2-7; 11 bases map to TRBD1. V was clipped by 7 bases and J by 5 bases; unmatched bases: 10. The CDR3 is made up of 14 amino acids. Germline V gene sequence: CDR1 SQVTM, CDR2 ANQGSEA. The CDR3 coding sequence is TGCAGCGCGGGAGGGGGACAGGGGGGCGACGAGCAGTACTTC. Its protein is CSAGGGQGGDEQYF.

The sample holds many counts of this clonotype. V usage is TRBV6-5 and J usage is TRBJ1-6, with D unresolved. This CDR3 is built from 16 residues. Trimming pared 0 bases from V and 0 bases from J, leaving 6 bases between. The germline V gene encodes CDR1 MNHEY and CDR2 SVGAGI. The CDR3 here is CASSYSGSSYNSPLHF. The CDR3 nucleotides read TGTGCCAGCAGTTACTCGGGAAGCTCCTATAATTCACCCCTCCACTTT.

The table lists this clonotype with a count of one. The rearrangement joins TRBV20-1 to TRBJ2-7; D is unclear. Per the germline V gene, CDR1 is DFQATT and CDR2 is SNEGSKA (reference sequence). The length of the CDR3 is 13 residues. V shed 3 bases and J shed 6 bases, with 15 bases lying between them. Written as DNA, the CDR3 is TGCAGTGCTAGGATGACGGGTTCGGGCGAGCAGTACTTC. It yields the protein CSARMTGSGEQYF.

V and J are TRBV20-1 and TRBJ2-3; D is unclear. CDR1 is DFQATT, CDR2 SNEGSKA, per germline (reference sequence). CDR3 length equals 12 residues. The V end lost 5 bases, the J end lost 0 bases, and 6 bases lay between the germline ends. Here the CDR3 reads CSAGPSTDTQYF. CDR3 nucleotide sequence: TGCAGTGCTGGACCTAGCACAGATACGCAGTATTTT.

V gene TRBV2 combines with J gene TRBJ2-4; 10 nucleotides align to TRBD1. Germline CDR1 and CDR2: SNHLY and FYNNEI. V dropped 6 bases and J dropped 8; count of bases not matched to a gene: 10. The CDR3 length is 15 residues. DNA of the CDR3: TGTGCCAGCAGGCGACAGGGGGCGAGGGGAGACATTCAGTACTTC. Protein sequence: CASRRQGARGDIQYF.

This chain connects TRBV30 to TRBJ2-3; 12 bases map to TRBD2. This CDR3 contains 16 residues. Germline V CDR1 and CDR2: GTSNPN, SVGIG (reference sequence). Trimming cost V 0 bases and J 4 bases; bases outside gene matches: 5. The CDR3: CAWSVMTSGGSDTQYF. CDR3 DNA sequence: TGTGCCTGGAGTGTTATGACTAGCGGGGGCTCAGATACGCAGTATTTT. The full variable domain, in which reference TRBV30 and TRBJ2-3 provide the parts outside the CDR3, is SQTIHQWPATLVQPVGSPLSLECTVEGTSNPNLYWYRQAAGRGLQLLFYSVGIGQISSEVPQNLSASRPQDRQFILSSKKLLLSDSGFYLCAWSVMTSGGSDTQYFGPGTRLTVL.

The rearrangement uses TRBV7-9 and TRBJ2-4, with 7 bases lining up with TRBD2. Trimming at V came to 7 bases and at J to 3 bases, leaving 9 bases not matched to a gene. The CDR3 has 15 residues. Per germline, CDR1 SEHNR and CDR2 FQNEAQ (reference sequence). This chain's CDR3 is CASNGGGRDKNIQYF. The DNA for the CDR3 is TGTGCCAGCAATGGCGGGGGTCGGGACAAAAACATTCAGTACTTC.

DNA for the CDR3: TGCAGTGCTATTACCGGTCCATACACTGAAGCTTTCTTT. This encodes CSAITGPYTEAFF. The chain recombines TRBV20-1 with TRBJ1-1; no definite D call. CDR1 and CDR2 from the germline V gene are DFQATT and SNEGSKA (reference sequence). Trimming stripped 4 bases from V and 3 bases from J, with 12 bases between. There are 13 residues in the CDR3.

This clonotype was seen a few times. The J gene is TRBJ2-5, the V gene TRBV28, with 9 bases identical to TRBD2. Germline V gene data show CDR1 as MDHEN and CDR2 as SYDVKM. The V gene end was trimmed by 6 bases and the J gene end by 1 base; junction bases not matched to a gene: 6. The CDR3 totals 15 residues. DNA for the CDR3: TGTGCCAGCAGGAGTAGCGGGAGCGCCCAAGAGACCCAGTACTTC. It specifies CASRSSGSAQETQYF.